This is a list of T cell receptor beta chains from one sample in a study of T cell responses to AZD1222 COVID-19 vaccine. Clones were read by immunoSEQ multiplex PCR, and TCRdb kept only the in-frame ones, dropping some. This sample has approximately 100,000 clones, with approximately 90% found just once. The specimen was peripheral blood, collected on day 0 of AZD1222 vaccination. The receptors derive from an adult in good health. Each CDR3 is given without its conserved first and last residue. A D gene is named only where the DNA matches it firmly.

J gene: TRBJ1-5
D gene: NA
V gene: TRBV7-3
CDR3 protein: ASSPGVNQPQH

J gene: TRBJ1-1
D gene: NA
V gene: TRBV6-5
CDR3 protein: ASSNFPYEAF

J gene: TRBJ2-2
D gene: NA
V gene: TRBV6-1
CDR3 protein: ASSDPRRREARELF

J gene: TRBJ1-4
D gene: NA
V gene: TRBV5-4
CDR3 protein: ASSQGPAGANEKLF

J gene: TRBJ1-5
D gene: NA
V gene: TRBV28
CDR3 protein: ASTSRSRGNQPQH

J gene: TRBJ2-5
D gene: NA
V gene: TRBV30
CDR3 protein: AWSGSSGGTQY

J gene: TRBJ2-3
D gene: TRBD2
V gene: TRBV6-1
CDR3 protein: ASSESSGRADTQY

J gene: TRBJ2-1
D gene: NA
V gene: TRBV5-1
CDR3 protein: ASSLVPSNNEQF

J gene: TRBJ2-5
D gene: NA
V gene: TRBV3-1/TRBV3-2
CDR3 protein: ASSHAGQVETQY

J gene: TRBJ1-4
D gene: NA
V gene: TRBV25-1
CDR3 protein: ASSEWVGGSNEKLF

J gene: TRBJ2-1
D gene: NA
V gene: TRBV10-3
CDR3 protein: AISDSNRIYNEQF

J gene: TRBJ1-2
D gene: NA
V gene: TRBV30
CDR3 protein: ACFPKVGRDGYT

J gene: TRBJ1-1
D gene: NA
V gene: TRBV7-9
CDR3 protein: AGGDRKNTEAF

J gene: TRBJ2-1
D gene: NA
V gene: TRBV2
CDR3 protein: ARTRGATNEQF

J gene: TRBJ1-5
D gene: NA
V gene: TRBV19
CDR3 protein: ASIEGIYSNQPQH

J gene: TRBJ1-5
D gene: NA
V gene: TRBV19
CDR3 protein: ASSPWDSNQPQH

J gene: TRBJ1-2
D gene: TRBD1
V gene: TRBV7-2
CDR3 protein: ASSSRDRVVGYT

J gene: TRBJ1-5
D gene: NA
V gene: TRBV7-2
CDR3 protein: ASSENFGQPQH

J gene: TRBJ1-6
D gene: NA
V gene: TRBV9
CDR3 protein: ASSVGGGNSPLH

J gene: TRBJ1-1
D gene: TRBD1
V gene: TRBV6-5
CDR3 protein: ASSYFDRGNTEAF

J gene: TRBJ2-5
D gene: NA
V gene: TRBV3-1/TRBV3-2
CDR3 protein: ASSQLNRPETQY

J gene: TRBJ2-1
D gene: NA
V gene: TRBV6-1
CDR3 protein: ASSEAGNEERWKVDEQF

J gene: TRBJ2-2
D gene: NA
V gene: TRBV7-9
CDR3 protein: ASAYGELF

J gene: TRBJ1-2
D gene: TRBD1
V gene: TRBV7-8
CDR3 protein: ASSLRGQPYGYT

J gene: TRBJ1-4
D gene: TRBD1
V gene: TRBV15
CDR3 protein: ATRRTGVVATNEKLF

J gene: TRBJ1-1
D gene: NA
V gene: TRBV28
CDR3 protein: ASNERGAMAF

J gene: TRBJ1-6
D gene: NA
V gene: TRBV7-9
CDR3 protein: ASSLTASPLH

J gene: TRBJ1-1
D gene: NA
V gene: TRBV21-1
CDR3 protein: ASSGAGTPDTEAF

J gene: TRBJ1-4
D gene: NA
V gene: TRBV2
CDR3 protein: ASSVGGQSEKLF

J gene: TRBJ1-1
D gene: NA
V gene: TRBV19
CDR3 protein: ASSMQSGGNTEAF

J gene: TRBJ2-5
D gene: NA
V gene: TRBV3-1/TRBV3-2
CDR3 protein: ASSQTRSETQY

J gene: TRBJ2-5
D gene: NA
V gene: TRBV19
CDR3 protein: ASSRQTPYQETQY

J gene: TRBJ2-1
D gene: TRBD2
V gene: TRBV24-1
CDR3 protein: ATSEQAGFSYNEQF

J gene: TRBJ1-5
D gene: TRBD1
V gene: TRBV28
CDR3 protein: ASSLGQPSRRHQPQH

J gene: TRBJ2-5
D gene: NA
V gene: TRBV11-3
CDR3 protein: ASSSGAKETQY

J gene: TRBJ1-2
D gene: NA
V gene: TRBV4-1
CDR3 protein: ASSQEDRNRFYGYT

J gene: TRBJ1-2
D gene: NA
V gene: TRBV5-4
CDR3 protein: ASSLPVRTGANYGYT

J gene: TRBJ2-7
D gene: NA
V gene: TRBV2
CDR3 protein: ASSTRDVGGYEQY

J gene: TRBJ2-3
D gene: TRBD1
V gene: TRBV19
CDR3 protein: ASSDRDVDTQY

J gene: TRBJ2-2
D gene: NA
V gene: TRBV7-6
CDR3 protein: ASSPTSRPGTGELF

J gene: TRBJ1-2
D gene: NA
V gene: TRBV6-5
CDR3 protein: ASMDGGYGYT

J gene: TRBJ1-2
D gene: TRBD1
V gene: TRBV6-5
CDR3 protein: ASIEDRVRGYT

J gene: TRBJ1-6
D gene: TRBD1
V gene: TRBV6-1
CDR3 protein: ASSGDRASYNSPLH

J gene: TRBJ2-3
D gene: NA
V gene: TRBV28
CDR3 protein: ASSKLRAGGTDTQY

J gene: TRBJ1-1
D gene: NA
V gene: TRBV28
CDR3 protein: ASSTNTEAF

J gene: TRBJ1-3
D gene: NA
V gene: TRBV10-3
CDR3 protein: AISVRAGLSGNTIY

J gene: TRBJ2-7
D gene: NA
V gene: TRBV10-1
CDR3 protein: ASSGSSSYEQY

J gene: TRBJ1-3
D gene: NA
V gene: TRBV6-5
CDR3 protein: ASNPPRVAGNTIY